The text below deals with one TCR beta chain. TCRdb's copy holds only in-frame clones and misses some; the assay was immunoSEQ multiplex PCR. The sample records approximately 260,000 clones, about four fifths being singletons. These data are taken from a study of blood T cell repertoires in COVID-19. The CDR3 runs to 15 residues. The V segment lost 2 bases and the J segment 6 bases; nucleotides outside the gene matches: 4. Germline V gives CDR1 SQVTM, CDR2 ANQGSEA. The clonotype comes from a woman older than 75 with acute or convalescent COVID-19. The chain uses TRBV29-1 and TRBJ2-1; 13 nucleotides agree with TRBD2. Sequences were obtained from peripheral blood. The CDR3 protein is CSVEPGLAGVNEQFF. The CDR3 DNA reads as TGCAGCGTTGAACCTGGACTAGCGGGGGTCAATGAGCAGTTCTTC.